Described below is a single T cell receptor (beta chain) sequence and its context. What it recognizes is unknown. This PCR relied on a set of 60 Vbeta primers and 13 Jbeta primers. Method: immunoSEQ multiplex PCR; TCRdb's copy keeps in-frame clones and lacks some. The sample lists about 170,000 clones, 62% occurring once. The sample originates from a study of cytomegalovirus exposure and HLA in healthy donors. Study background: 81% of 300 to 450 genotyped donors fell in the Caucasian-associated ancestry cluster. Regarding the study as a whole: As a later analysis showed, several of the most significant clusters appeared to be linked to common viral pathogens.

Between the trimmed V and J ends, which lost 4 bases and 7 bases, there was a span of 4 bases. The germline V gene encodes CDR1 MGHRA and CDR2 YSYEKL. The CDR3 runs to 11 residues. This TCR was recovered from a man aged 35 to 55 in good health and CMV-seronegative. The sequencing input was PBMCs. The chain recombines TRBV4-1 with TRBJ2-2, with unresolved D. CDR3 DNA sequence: TGCGCCAGCAGCCGAGTCGGGGAGCTGTTTTTT. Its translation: CASSRVGELFF.